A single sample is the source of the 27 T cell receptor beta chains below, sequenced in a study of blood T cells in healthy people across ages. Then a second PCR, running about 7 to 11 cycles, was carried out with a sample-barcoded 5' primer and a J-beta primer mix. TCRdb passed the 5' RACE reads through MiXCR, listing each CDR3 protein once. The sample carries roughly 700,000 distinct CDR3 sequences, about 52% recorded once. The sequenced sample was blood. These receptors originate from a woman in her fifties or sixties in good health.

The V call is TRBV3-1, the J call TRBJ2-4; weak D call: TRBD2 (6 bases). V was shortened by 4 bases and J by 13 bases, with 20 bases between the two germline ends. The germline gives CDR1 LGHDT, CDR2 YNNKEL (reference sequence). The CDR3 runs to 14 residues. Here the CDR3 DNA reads TGTGCCAGCAGCCCTATCGGGAGTTTTTTAGTGCAGTACTTC. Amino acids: CASSPIGSFLVQYF.

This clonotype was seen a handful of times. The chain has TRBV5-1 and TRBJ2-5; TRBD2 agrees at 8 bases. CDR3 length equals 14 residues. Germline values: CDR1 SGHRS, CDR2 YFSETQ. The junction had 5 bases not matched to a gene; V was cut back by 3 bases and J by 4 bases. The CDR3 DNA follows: TGCGCCAGCAGCTCCGGGAGGGGTGGAGAGACCCAGTACTTC. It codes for CASSSGRGGETQYF.

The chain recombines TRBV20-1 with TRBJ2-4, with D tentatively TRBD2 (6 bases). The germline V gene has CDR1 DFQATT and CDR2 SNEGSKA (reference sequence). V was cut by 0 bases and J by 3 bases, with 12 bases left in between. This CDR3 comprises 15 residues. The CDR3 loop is CSAREAGRGKNIQYF. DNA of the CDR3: TGCAGTGCTAGAGAAGCGGGCCGGGGCAAAAACATTCAGTACTTC.

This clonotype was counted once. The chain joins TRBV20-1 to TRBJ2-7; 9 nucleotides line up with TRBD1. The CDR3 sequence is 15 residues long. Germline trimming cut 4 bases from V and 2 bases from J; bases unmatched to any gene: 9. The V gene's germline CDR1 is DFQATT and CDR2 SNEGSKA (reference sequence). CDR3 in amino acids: CSATEQGAGTYEQYF. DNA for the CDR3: TGCAGTGCTACCGAACAGGGGGCTGGAACCTACGAGCAGTACTTC.

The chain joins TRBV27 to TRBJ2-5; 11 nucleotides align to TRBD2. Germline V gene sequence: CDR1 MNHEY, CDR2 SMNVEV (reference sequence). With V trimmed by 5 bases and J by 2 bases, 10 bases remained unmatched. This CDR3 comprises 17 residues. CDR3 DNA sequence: TGTGCCAGCAGTCCCTTCCGACTAGCGGGAACACAAGAGACCCAGTACTTC. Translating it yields CASSPFRLAGTQETQYF.

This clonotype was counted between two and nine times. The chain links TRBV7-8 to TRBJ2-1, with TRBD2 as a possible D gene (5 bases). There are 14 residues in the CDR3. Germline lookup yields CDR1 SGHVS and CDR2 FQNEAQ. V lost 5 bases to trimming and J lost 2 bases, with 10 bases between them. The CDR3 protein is CASSPAGAYNEQFF. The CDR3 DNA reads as TGTGCCAGCAGCCCGGCGGGCGCCTACAATGAGCAGTTCTTC. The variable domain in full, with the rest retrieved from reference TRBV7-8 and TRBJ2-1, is GAGVSQSPRYKVAKRGQDVALRCDPISGHVSLFWYQQALGQGPEFLTYFQNEAQLDKSGLPSDRFFAERPEGSVSTLKIQRTQQEDSAVYLCASSPAGAYNEQFFGPGTRLTVL.

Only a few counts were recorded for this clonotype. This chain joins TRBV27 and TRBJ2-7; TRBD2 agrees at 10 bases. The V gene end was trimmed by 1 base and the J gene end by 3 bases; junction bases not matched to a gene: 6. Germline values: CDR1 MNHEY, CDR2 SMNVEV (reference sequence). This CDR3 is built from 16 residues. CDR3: CASSLLVAGGFYEQYF. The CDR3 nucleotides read TGTGCCAGCAGTTTATTGGTAGCGGGAGGTTTCTACGAGCAGTACTTC.

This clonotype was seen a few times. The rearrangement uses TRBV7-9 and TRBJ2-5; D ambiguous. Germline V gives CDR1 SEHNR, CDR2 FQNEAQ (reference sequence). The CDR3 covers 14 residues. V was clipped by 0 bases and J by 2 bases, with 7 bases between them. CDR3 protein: CASSLARSQETQYF. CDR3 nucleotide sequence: TGTGCCAGCAGCTTAGCTAGGAGTCAAGAGACCCAGTACTTC. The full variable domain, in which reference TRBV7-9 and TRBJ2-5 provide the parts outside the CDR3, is DTGVSQNPRHKITKRGQNVTFRCDPISEHNRLYWYRQTLGQGPEFLTYFQNEAQLEKSRLLSDRFSAERPKGSFSTLEIQRTEQGDSAMYLCASSLARSQETQYFGPGTRLLVL.

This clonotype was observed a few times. The CDR3 loop is CASSPTGLAYEQYF. Written as DNA, the CDR3 is TGTGCCAGCTCACCCACAGGATTAGCCTACGAGCAGTACTTC. This sequence joins TRBV18 and TRBJ2-7, with D perhaps matching TRBD1 (5 bases). CDR3 size: 14 residues. V dropped 3 bases and J dropped 2 bases, with 11 bases sitting between them. The germline V gene has CDR1 KGHSH and CDR2 LQKENI.

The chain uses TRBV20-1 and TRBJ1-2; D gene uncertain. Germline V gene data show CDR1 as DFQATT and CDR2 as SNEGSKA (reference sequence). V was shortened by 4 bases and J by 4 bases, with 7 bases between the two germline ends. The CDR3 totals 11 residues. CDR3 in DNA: TGCAGTGCTACCTTCCTCTATGGCTACACCTTC. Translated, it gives CSATFLYGYTF.

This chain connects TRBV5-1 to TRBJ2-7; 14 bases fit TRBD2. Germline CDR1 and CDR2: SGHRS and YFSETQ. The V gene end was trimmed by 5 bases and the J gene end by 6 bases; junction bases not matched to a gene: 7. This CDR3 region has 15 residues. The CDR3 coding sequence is TGCGCCAGCAGTCTGGGACTAGCGGGAGAGCTCGAGCAGTACTTC. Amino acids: CASSLGLAGELEQYF.

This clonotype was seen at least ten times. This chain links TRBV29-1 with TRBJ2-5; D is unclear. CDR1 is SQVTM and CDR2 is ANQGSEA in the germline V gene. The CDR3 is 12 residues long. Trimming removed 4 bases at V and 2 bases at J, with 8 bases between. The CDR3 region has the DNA TGCAGCGTTGTGGCGATACAAGAGACCCAGTACTTC. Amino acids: CSVVAIQETQYF.

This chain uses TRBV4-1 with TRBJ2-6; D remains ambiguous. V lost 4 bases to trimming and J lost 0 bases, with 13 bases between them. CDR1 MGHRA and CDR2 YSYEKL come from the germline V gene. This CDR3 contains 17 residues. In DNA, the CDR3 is TGCGCCAGCAGCCCCATCGTAATACACTCTGGGGCCAACGTCCTGACTTTC. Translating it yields CASSPIVIHSGANVLTF.

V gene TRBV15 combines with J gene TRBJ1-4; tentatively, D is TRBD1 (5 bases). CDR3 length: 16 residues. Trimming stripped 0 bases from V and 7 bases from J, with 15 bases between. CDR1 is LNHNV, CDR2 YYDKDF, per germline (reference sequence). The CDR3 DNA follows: TGTGCCACCAGCAGAGATCCCCGGGGGGTTGGTGAAAAACTGTTTTTT. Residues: CATSRDPRGVGEKLFF.

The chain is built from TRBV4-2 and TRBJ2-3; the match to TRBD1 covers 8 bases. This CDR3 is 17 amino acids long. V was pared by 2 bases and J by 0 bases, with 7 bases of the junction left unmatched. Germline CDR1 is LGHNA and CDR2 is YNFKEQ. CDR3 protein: CASSQNKGQVSTDTQYF. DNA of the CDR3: TGTGCCAGCAGCCAAAACAAGGGACAGGTCAGCACAGATACGCAGTATTTT.

This chain's CDR3 is CASSFAFGAALSYEQYF. CDR3 sequence (DNA): TGTGCCAGCAGTTTTGCCTTCGGGGCCGCCTTGTCTTACGAGCAGTACTTC. The chain links TRBV28 to TRBJ2-7; the D call may be TRBD1 or TRBD2 (5 bases each). The V gene's germline CDR1 is MDHEN and CDR2 SYDVKM. This CDR3 comprises 17 residues. Deletions cut 3 bases from V and 4 bases from J, with 22 bases between.

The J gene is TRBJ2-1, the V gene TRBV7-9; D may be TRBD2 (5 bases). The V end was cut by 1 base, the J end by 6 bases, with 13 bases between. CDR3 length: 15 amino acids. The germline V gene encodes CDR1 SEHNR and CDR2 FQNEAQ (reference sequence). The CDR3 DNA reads TGTGCCAGCAGCTTAGAGGTTCGGGGTTTCAATGAGCAGTTCTTC. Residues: CASSLEVRGFNEQFF. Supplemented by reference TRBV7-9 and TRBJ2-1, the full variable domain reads DTGVSQNPRHKITKRGQNVTFRCDPISEHNRLYWYRQTLGQGPEFLTYFQNEAQLEKSRLLSDRFSAERPKGSFSTLEIQRTEQGDSAMYLCASSLEVRGFNEQFFGPGTRLTVL.

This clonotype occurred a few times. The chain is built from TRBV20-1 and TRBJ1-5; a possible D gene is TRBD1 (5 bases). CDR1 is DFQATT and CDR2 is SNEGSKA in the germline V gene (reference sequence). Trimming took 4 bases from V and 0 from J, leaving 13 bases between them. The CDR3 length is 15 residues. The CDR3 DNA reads TGCAGTGCTACGACGCTAGGGACTAGCAATCAGCCCCAGCATTTT. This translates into CSATTLGTSNQPQHF.

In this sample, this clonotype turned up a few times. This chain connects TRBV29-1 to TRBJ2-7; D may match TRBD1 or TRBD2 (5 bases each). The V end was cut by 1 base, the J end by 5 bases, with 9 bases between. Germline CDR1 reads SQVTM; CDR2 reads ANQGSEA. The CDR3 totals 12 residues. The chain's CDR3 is CSVEAGTDEQYF. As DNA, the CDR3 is TGCAGCGTTGAAGCAGGGACGGACGAGCAGTACTTC.

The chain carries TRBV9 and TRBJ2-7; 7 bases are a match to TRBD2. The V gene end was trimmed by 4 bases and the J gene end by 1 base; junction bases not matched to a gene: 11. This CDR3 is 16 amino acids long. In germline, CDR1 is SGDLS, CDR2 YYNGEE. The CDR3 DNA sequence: TGTGCCAGCAGCCCAAGCGGGATGTCCCTTTCCTACGAGCAGTACTTC. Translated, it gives CASSPSGMSLSYEQYF.

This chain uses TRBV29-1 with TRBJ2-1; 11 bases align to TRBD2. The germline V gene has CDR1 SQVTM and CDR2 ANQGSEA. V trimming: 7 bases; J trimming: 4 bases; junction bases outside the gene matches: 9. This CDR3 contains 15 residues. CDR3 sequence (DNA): TGCAGCGCCCTCCAACTAGCGGGAGTATACAATGAGCAGTTCTTC. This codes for CSALQLAGVYNEQFF.

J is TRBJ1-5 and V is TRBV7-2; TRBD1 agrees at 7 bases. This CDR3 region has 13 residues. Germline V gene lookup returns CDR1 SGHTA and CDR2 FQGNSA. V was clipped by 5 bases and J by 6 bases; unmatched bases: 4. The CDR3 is CASSVRGGQPQHF. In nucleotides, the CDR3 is TGTGCCAGCAGCGTCAGGGGGGGTCAGCCCCAGCATTTT.

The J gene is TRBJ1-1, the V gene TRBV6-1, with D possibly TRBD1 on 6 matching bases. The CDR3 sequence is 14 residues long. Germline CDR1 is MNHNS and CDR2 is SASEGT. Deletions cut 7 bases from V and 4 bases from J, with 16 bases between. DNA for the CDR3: TGTGCCAGCACCGAGGGGGGATTGAGCACTGAAGCTTTCTTT. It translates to CASTEGGLSTEAFF.

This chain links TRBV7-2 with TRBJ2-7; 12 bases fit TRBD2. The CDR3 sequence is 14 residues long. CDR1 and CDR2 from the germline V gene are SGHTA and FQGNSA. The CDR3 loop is CASRLAGVSSEQYF. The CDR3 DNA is TGTGCATCCAGACTAGCGGGAGTATCATCGGAGCAGTACTTC.

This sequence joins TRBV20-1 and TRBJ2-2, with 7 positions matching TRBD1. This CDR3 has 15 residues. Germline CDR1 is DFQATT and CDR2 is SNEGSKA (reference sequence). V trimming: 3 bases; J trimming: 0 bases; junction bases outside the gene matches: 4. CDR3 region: CSARLQGANTGELFF. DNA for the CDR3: TGCAGTGCTAGGCTCCAGGGGGCGAACACCGGGGAGCTGTTTTTT.

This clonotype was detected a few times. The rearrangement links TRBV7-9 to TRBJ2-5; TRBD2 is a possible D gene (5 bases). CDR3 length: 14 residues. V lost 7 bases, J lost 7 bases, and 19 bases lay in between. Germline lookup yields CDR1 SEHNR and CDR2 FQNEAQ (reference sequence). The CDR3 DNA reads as TGTGCCAGCAACGGCGGCCACCGGACTGGGACCCAGTACTTC. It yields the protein CASNGGHRTGTQYF.

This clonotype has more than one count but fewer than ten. The CDR3, as DNA: TGCGCCAGCAGCTTGATATCCCAGGGAAAGGGCTACACCTTC. This gives the protein CASSLISQGKGYTF. The rearrangement joins TRBV5-1 to TRBJ1-2; D possibly corresponds to TRBD1 (5 bases). V was shortened by 1 base and J by 8 bases, with 15 bases between the two germline ends. This CDR3 comprises 14 residues. Germline-derived CDR1 and CDR2 are SGHRS and YFSETQ.